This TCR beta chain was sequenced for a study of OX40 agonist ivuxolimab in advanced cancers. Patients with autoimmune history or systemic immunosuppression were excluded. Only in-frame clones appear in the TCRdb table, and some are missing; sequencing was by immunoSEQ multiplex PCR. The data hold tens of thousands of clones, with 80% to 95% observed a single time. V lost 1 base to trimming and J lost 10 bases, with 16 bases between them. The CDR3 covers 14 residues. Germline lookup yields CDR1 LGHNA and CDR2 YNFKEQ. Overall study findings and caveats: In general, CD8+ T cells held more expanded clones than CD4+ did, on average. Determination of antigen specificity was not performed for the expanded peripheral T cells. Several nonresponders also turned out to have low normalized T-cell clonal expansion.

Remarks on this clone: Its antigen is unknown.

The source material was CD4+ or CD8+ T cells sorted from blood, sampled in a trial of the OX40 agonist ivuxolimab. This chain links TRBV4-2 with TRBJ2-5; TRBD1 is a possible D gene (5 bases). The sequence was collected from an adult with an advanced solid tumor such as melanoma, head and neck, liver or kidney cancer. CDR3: CASSQGVGREDQYF. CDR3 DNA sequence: TGTGCCAGCAGCCAAGGGGTAGGCAGGGAAGACCAGTACTTC.